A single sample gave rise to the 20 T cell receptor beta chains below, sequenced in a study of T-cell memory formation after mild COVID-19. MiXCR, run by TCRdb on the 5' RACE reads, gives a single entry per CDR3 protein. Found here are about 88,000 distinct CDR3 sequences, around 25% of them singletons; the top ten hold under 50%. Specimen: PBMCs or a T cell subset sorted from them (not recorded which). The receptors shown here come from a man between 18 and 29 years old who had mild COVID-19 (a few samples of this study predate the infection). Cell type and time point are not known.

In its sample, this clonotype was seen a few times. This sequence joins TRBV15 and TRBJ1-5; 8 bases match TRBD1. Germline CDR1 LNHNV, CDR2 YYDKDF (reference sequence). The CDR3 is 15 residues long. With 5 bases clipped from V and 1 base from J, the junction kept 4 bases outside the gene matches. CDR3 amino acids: CATSHRGRSNQPQHF. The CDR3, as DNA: TGTGCCACCAGCCACAGGGGGAGAAGCAATCAGCCCCAGCATTTT.

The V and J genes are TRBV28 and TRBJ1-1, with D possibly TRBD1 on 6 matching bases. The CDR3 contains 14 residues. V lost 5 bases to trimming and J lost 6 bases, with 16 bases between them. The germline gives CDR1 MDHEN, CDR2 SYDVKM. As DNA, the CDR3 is TGTGCCAGCAGTCCCACGGGGCAGGGGTCTGAAGCTTTCTTT. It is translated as CASSPTGQGSEAFF. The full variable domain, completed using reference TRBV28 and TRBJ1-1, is DVKVTQSSRYLVKRTGEKVFLECVQDMDHENMFWYRQDPGLGLRLIYFSYDVKMKEKGDIPEGYSVSREKKERFSLILESASTNQTSMYLCASSPTGQGSEAFFGQGTRLTVV.

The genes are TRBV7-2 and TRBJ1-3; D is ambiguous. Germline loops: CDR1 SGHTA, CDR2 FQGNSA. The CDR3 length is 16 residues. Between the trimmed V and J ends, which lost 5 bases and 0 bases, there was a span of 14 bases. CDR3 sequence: CASSHPARSSGNTIYF. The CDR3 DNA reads TGTGCCAGCAGCCATCCTGCCAGAAGCTCTGGAAACACCATATATTTT.

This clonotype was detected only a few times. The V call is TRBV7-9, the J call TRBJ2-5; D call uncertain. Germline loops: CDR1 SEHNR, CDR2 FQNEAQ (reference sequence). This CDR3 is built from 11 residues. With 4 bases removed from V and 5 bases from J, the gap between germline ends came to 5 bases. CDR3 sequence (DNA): TGTGCCAGCAGCTCCACGGAGACCCAGTACTTC. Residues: CASSSTETQYF.

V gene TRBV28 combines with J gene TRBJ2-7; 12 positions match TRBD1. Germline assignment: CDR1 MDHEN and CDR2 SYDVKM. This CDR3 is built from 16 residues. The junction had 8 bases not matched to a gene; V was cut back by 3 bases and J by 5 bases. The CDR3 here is CASSLGGQGAMNEQYV. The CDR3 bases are TGTGCCAGCAGTTTGGGGGGACAGGGGGCGATGAACGAGCAGTACGTC.

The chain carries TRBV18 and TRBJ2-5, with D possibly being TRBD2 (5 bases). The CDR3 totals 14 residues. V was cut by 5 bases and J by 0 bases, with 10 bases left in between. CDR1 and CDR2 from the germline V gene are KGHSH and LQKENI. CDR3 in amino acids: CASSEREYQETQYF. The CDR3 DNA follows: TGTGCCAGCTCAGAAAGGGAGTACCAAGAGACCCAGTACTTC.

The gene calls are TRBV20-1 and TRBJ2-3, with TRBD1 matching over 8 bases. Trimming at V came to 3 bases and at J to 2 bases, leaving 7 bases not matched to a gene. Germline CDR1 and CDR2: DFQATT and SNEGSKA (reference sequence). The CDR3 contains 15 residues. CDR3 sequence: CSARGDRWTTDTQYF. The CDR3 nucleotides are TGCAGTGCTAGGGGGGACAGGTGGACCACAGATACGCAGTATTTT.

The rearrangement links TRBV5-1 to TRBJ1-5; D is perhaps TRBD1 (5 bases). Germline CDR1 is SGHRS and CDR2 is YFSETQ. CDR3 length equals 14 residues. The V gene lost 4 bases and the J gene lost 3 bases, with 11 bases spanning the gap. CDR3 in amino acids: CASSADGHNQPQHF. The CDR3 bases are TGCGCCAGCAGCGCCGACGGACACAATCAGCCCCAGCATTTT.

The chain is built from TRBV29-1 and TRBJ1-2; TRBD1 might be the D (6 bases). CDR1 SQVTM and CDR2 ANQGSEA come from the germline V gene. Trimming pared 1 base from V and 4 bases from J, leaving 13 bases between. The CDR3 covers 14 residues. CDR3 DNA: TGCAGCGTTGAAGCCGGGACATCGGGCTATGGCTACACCTTC. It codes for CSVEAGTSGYGYTF.

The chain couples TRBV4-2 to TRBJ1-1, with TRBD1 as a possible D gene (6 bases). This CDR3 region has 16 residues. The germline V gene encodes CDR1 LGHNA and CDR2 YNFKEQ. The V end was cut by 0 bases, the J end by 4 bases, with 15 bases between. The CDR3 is CASSQESGVVGTEAFF. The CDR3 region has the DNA TGTGCCAGCAGCCAAGAGTCAGGGGTTGTTGGCACTGAAGCTTTCTTT.

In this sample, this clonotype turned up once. As DNA, the CDR3 is TGTGCCAGCAGCTTAGTAGGGGGAGTGGTGGGCGAGCAGTACGTC. Its translation: CASSLVGGVVGEQYV. J is TRBJ2-7 and V is TRBV7-8; possibly TRBD1 for D (6 bases). The CDR3 totals 15 residues. CDR1 is SGHVS, CDR2 FQNEAQ, per germline. The V end was cut by 1 base, the J end by 6 bases, with 16 bases between.

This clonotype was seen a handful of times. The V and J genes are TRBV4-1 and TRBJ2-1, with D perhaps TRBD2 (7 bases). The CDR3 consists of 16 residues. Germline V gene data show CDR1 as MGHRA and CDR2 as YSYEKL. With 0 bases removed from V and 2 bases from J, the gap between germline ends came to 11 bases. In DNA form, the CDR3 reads TGCGCCAGCAGCCAAGATTGGGGGGGCCCCTACAATGAGCAGTTCTTC. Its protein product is CASSQDWGGPYNEQFF.

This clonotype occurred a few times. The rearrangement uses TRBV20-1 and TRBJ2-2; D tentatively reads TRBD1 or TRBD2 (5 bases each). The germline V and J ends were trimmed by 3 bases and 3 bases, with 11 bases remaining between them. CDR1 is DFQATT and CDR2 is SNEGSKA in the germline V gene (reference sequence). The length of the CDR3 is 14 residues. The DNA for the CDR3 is TGCAGTGCTAGTGAGGGACGGGACACCGGGGAGCTGTTTTTT. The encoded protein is CSASEGRDTGELFF.

CDR3 sequence reads: CASRGLSGYTF. The CDR3 nucleotides read TGTGCCAGCAGGGGGTTGAGTGGCTACACCTTC. The chain carries TRBV12-3 or TRBV12-4 and TRBJ1-2; D is ambiguous. Deletions cut 6 bases from V and 7 bases from J, with 9 bases between. The CDR3 is 11 amino acids.

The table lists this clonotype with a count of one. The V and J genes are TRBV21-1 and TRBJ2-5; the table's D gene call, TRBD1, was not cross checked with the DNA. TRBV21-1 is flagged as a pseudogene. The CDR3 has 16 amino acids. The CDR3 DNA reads TGTGCCAGCAGCGAGGACAGGTTTGGGGAAGGGGAGACCCAGTACTTC. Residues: CASSEDRFGEGETQYF.

CDR3 region: CASSPGTSGVGTDTQYF. The DNA of the CDR3 is TGTGCCAGCAGCCCCGGGACTAGCGGGGTAGGCACAGATACGCAGTATTTT. The rearrangement joins TRBV6-5 to TRBJ2-3, with 13 nucleotides matching TRBD2. J gave up 1 base and V 6 bases, and 7 bases lay outside the gene matches. Germline CDR1 is MNHEY and CDR2 is SVGAGI. CDR3 length equals 17 residues.

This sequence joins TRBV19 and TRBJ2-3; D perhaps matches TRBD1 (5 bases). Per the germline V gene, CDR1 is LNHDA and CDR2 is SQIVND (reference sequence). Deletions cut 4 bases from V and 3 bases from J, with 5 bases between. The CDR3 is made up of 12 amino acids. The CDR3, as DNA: TGTGCCAGTAGTACAGGGACAGATACGCAGTATTTT. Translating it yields CASSTGTDTQYF.

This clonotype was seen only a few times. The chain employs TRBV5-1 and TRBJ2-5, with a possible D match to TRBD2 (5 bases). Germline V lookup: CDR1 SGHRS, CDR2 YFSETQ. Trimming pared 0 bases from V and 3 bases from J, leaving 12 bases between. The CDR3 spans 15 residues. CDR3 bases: TGCGCCAGCAGCTTGGCGTCGAGGGCGGAAGAGACCCAGTACTTC. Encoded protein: CASSLASRAEETQYF.

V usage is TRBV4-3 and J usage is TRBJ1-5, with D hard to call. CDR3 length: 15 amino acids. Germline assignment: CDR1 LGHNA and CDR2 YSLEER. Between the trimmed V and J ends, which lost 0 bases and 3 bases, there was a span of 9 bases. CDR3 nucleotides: TGCGCCAGCAGCCAAGATCTGGAGTTCAATCAGCCCCAGCATTTT. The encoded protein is CASSQDLEFNQPQHF.

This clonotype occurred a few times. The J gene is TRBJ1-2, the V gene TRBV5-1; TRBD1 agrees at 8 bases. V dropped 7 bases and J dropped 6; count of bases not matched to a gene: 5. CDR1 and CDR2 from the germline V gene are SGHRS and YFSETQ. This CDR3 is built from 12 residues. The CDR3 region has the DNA TGCGCCAGCGCAGGGGGCCTCGATGGCTACACCTTC. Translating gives CASAGGLDGYTF.